This is a list of T cell receptor beta chains from one sample in a study of blood T cell repertoires in COVID-19. Using immunoSEQ multiplex PCR, the repertoire was profiled, and TCRdb retains in-frame clones only, with some absent. The sample has some 380,000 clones, more than 65% seen once. Source material: peripheral blood. These receptors originate from a human donor with acute or convalescent COVID-19. The donor label of this sample is uncertain. Each CDR3 is given with its conserved first and last residue. A D gene is named only where the DNA matches it firmly. Where a row states a size, it is once, few, many or the class of an expanded clone; other rows omit it.

clone size: .; J gene: TRBJ2-7; V gene: TRBV3-1/TRBV3-2; D gene: TRBD2; CDR3 DNA: TGTGCCAGCAGCCAAGTCTTGACTAGCGGGAGTTATCAGTACTTC; CDR3 protein: CASSQVLTSGSYQYF
clone size: once; J gene: TRBJ2-2; V gene: TRBV4-1; D gene: .; CDR3 DNA: TGCGCCAGCAGCCAAGATCGCCAGGGTAACACCGGGGAGCTGTTTTTT; CDR3 protein: CASSQDRQGNTGELFF
clone size: .; J gene: TRBJ2-3; V gene: TRBV7-2; D gene: .; CDR3 DNA: TGTGCCAGCAGCTTAAACTTTTACACAGATACGCAGTATTTT; CDR3 protein: CASSLNFYTDTQYF
clone size: .; J gene: TRBJ1-1; V gene: TRBV5-4; D gene: .; CDR3 DNA: TGTGCCAGCAGCCCCCAGAGCGGGGTGAACACTGAAGCTTTCTTT; CDR3 protein: CASSPQSGVNTEAFF
clone size: .; J gene: TRBJ2-1; V gene: TRBV5-4; D gene: TRBD1; CDR3 DNA: TGTGCCAGCAGCCCCCAAGTCCAGGGGGTTGGAAATGAGCAGTTCTTC; CDR3 protein: CASSPQVQGVGNEQFF
clone size: few; J gene: TRBJ2-1; V gene: TRBV24-1; D gene: .; CDR3 DNA: TGTGCCACCAGTGATTTAGGCGTTGGTGCGGGGAATGAGCAGTTCTTC; CDR3 protein: CATSDLGVGAGNEQFF
clone size: .; J gene: TRBJ1-6; V gene: TRBV30; D gene: .; CDR3 DNA: TGTGCCTGGAGTGTACAAGGGAGGGGGAATTCACCCCTCCACTTT; CDR3 protein: CAWSVQGRGNSPLHF
clone size: .; J gene: TRBJ1-4; V gene: TRBV2; D gene: .; CDR3 DNA: TGTGCCAGCAGGGAGACAGTTAATGAAAAACTGTTTTTT; CDR3 protein: CASRETVNEKLFF
clone size: once; J gene: TRBJ2-7; V gene: TRBV30; D gene: TRBD2; CDR3 DNA: TGTGCCTCCACGACCGGGACTAGCGGGAGTTACGAGCAGTACTTC; CDR3 protein: CASTTGTSGSYEQYF
clone size: .; J gene: TRBJ1-1; V gene: TRBV10-1; D gene: .; CDR3 DNA: TGCGCCAGCAGTGACACAGGGCAGAAGAACACTGAAGCTTTCTTT; CDR3 protein: CASSDTGQKNTEAFF
clone size: .; J gene: TRBJ1-3; V gene: TRBV28; D gene: .; CDR3 DNA: TGTGCCAGCAGTACCAGAGGCTCTGGAAACACCATATATTTT; CDR3 protein: CASSTRGSGNTIYF
clone size: .; J gene: TRBJ2-1; V gene: TRBV3-1/TRBV3-2; D gene: .; CDR3 DNA: TGTGCCAGCAGCCAATCCTCAGCGATCCACAATGAGCAGTTCTTC; CDR3 protein: CASSQSSAIHNEQFF
clone size: .; J gene: TRBJ2-1; V gene: TRBV10-3; D gene: .; CDR3 DNA: TGTGCCATCAGTGATCCCCCGAGCTCCTACAATGAGCAGTTCTTC; CDR3 protein: CAISDPPSSYNEQFF
clone size: .; J gene: TRBJ2-7; V gene: TRBV7-8; D gene: .; CDR3 DNA: TGTGCCAGCACCTTTGCGGAGTTCTGGATCCACGAGCAGTACTTC; CDR3 protein: CASTFAEFWIHEQYF
clone size: .; J gene: TRBJ1-6; V gene: TRBV2; D gene: .; CDR3 DNA: TGTGCCAGCAGCGCACAATGGGGGACACGGGATGAATATAATTCACCCCTCCACTTT; CDR3 protein: CASSAQWGTRDEYNSPLHF
clone size: .; J gene: TRBJ1-2; V gene: TRBV19; D gene: .; CDR3 DNA: TGTGCCAGTAGGACCCAGGACAGACACAGGGAAGGCGGCTACACCTTC; CDR3 protein: CASRTQDRHREGGYTF
clone size: few; J gene: TRBJ2-7; V gene: TRBV6-5; D gene: .; CDR3 DNA: TGTGCCAGCACGGAGGGATACAACTCCTACGAGCAGTACTTC; CDR3 protein: CASTEGYNSYEQYF
clone size: .; J gene: TRBJ1-5; V gene: TRBV19; D gene: TRBD1; CDR3 DNA: TGTGCCAGCCAACGACAGGGCTGGAATCAGCCCCAGCATTTT; CDR3 protein: CASQRQGWNQPQHF
clone size: .; J gene: TRBJ1-4; V gene: TRBV2; D gene: TRBD1; CDR3 DNA: TGTGCCAGCAGACGGCAGGGGGCAATTAATGAAAAACTGTTTTTT; CDR3 protein: CASRRQGAINEKLFF
clone size: .; J gene: TRBJ2-4; V gene: TRBV30; D gene: TRBD2; CDR3 DNA: TGTGCCTGGAGGGGGGGGTCAGCCAAAAACATTCAGTACTTC; CDR3 protein: CAWRGGSAKNIQYF
clone size: .; J gene: TRBJ1-5; V gene: TRBV21-1; D gene: .; CDR3 DNA: TGTGCCAGCAGCAAAGTGGTTGGGGACAGGGGGGGGCCCCAGCATTTT; CDR3 protein: CASSKVVGDRGGPQHF
clone size: .; J gene: TRBJ1-2; V gene: TRBV18; D gene: TRBD1; CDR3 DNA: TGTGCCAGCTCACCGACAGGGGTGGGCGGCTACACCTTC; CDR3 protein: CASSPTGVGGYTF
clone size: .; J gene: TRBJ1-6; V gene: TRBV28; D gene: .; CDR3 DNA: TGTGCCAGCAGACCGGGACAACCGAATTCACCCCTCCACTTT; CDR3 protein: CASRPGQPNSPLHF
clone size: once; J gene: TRBJ1-2; V gene: TRBV30; D gene: TRBD1; CDR3 DNA: TGTGCCTGGAGCCAACAGGGGTACCATGGCTACACCTTC; CDR3 protein: CAWSQQGYHGYTF
clone size: .; J gene: TRBJ2-1; V gene: TRBV18; D gene: .; CDR3 DNA: TGTGCCAGCTCACGTGGAGGGAGCTCCTACAATGAGCAGTTCTTC; CDR3 protein: CASSRGGSSYNEQFF
clone size: .; J gene: TRBJ2-1; V gene: TRBV7-2; D gene: TRBD2; CDR3 DNA: TGTGCCAGCAGCTTAAAAGGGACTAGCTCCTACAATGAGCAGTTCTTC; CDR3 protein: CASSLKGTSSYNEQFF
clone size: .; J gene: TRBJ2-1; V gene: TRBV10-1; D gene: TRBD1; CDR3 DNA: TGCGCCAGCAGTCCTACCGGGACAGACAATGAGCAGTTCTTC; CDR3 protein: CASSPTGTDNEQFF
clone size: .; J gene: TRBJ1-1; V gene: TRBV18; D gene: .; CDR3 DNA: TGTGCCAGCTCCCCCCAAACAGAAGGTACTGAAGCTTTCTTT; CDR3 protein: CASSPQTEGTEAFF
clone size: .; J gene: TRBJ1-4; V gene: TRBV19; D gene: .; CDR3 DNA: TGTGCCAGTAGCGGGAGAACTAATGAAAAACTGTTTTTT; CDR3 protein: CASSGRTNEKLFF
clone size: .; J gene: TRBJ1-5; V gene: TRBV18; D gene: TRBD1; CDR3 DNA: TGTGCCAGCTCACCAGGACAGGGGGACGGGCCCCAGCATTTT; CDR3 protein: CASSPGQGDGPQHF
clone size: few; J gene: TRBJ2-7; V gene: TRBV19; D gene: .; CDR3 DNA: TGTGCCAGTAGTCTCGACAGCCTACCCTACGAGCAGTACTTC; CDR3 protein: CASSLDSLPYEQYF
clone size: .; J gene: TRBJ2-5; V gene: TRBV14; D gene: TRBD1; CDR3 DNA: TGTGCCAGCAGCCAAGTTACGGACAGGGGCCAAGAGACCCAGTACTTC; CDR3 protein: CASSQVTDRGQETQYF
clone size: .; J gene: TRBJ2-1; V gene: TRBV6-5; D gene: TRBD1; CDR3 DNA: TGTGCCAGCAACCGACAGGGGGCGATCAATGAGCAGTTCTTC; CDR3 protein: CASNRQGAINEQFF
clone size: .; J gene: TRBJ1-1; V gene: TRBV30; D gene: TRBD1; CDR3 DNA: TGTGCCTGGATACTCCCGGGACAGGGGGCAACTGAAGCTTTCTTT; CDR3 protein: CAWILPGQGATEAFF
clone size: few; J gene: TRBJ1-5; V gene: TRBV28; D gene: .; CDR3 DNA: TGTGCCAGCAGTCCTACGGCAGGGAGGAATCAGCCCCAGCATTTT; CDR3 protein: CASSPTAGRNQPQHF
clone size: few; J gene: TRBJ1-4; V gene: TRBV18; D gene: TRBD1; CDR3 DNA: TGTGCCAGCTCAACAATCATTTACAGGGGTGACGAAAAACTGTTTTTT; CDR3 protein: CASSTIIYRGDEKLFF
clone size: .; J gene: TRBJ2-5; V gene: TRBV3-1/TRBV3-2; D gene: TRBD2; CDR3 DNA: TGTGCCAGCAGCCAAGGCCTAGCGGGGGGTAATAAAGTGGAGACCCAGTACTTC; CDR3 protein: CASSQGLAGGNKVETQYF
clone size: .; J gene: TRBJ2-7; V gene: TRBV6-5; D gene: .; CDR3 DNA: TGTGCCAGCACCCACCCCACACACTACGAGCAGTACTTC; CDR3 protein: CASTHPTHYEQYF
clone size: .; J gene: TRBJ2-2; V gene: TRBV6-6; D gene: .; CDR3 DNA: TGTGCCAGCCGAATTCAGGGCACCGGGGAGCTGTTTTTT; CDR3 protein: CASRIQGTGELFF
clone size: .; J gene: TRBJ1-3; V gene: TRBV7-9; D gene: TRBD1; CDR3 DNA: TGTGCCAGCACTCCCTTCAGGGGACAGAGCTCTGGAAACACCATATATTTT; CDR3 protein: CASTPFRGQSSGNTIYF
clone size: .; J gene: TRBJ2-3; V gene: TRBV3-1/TRBV3-2; D gene: TRBD2; CDR3 DNA: TGTGCCAGCAGCCAAGAGCATCGCGGGGGGGCTGGTTGGGCGGCAGATACGCAGTATTTT; CDR3 protein: CASSQEHRGGAGWAADTQYF
clone size: few; J gene: TRBJ2-1; V gene: TRBV4-2; D gene: TRBD2; CDR3 DNA: TGTGCCAGCAGCCAATTCGCGGGTAGCGGGGGGGCCTCGTACTACAATGAGCAGTTCTTC; CDR3 protein: CASSQFAGSGGASYYNEQFF
clone size: .; J gene: TRBJ1-2; V gene: TRBV30; D gene: .; CDR3 DNA: TGTGCCTGGTCTATCGGACGGACATTCTATGGCTACACCTTC; CDR3 protein: CAWSIGRTFYGYTF
clone size: .; J gene: TRBJ2-5; V gene: TRBV20-1; D gene: .; CDR3 DNA: TGCAGTGCGAGTCTACGCCAAGAGACCCAGTACTTC; CDR3 protein: CSASLRQETQYF
clone size: .; J gene: TRBJ2-7; V gene: TRBV3-1/TRBV3-2; D gene: TRBD2; CDR3 DNA: TGTGCCAGCAGCCAAGGGTTAGCGGGGGACGAGCAGTACTTC; CDR3 protein: CASSQGLAGDEQYF
clone size: .; J gene: TRBJ1-1; V gene: TRBV5-1; D gene: .; CDR3 DNA: TGCGCCAGCAGCTTGGTGGTCGGGGGTAGTGACACTGAAGCTTTCTTT; CDR3 protein: CASSLVVGGSDTEAFF